This TCR beta chain was recorded in a study of PD-1 blockade in classical Hodgkin lymphoma. General study points: There remain no defined causes for the repertoire differences, which possibly reflect disease activity or prior therapy. The study reported lower baseline TCR diversity in newly diagnosed patients than in healthy donors.

Method: immunoSEQ multiplex PCR; TCRdb's copy keeps in-frame clones and lacks some. The repertoire holds roughly 68,000 clones, with approximately 93% as singletons. The sample holds one count of this clone. Its antigen remains unidentified. Time point in this sample: newly diagnosed, previously untreated cHL patient sample. Untreated, newly diagnosed classical Hodgkin lymphoma PBMCs were comparators. Trimming stripped 5 bases from V and 3 bases from J, with 11 bases between. The CDR3 contains 13 residues. Germline CDR1 SNHLY, CDR2 FYNNEI. This sequence was found in a human donor with classical Hodgkin lymphoma. V is TRBV2 and J is TRBJ2-7, with D tentatively TRBD1 (5 bases). Sequencing used peripheral blood mononuclear cells (PBMCs). The CDR3 DNA is TGTGCCAGCAGTATTCGTCAGGGCTACGAGCAGTACTTC. Its protein is CASSIRQGYEQYF.